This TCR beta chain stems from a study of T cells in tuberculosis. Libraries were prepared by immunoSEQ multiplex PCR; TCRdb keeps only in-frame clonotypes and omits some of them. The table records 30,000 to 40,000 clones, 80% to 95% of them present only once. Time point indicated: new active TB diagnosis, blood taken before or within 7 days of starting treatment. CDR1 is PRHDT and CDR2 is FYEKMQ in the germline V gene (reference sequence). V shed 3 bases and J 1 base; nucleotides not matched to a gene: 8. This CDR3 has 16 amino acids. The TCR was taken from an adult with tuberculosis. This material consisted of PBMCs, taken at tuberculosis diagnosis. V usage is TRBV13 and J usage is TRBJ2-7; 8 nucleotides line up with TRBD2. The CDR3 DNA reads TGTGCCAGCAGCTTTCTCCGCTCGGGGGGGTCCTACGAGCAGTACTTC. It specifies CASSFLRSGGSYEQYF.